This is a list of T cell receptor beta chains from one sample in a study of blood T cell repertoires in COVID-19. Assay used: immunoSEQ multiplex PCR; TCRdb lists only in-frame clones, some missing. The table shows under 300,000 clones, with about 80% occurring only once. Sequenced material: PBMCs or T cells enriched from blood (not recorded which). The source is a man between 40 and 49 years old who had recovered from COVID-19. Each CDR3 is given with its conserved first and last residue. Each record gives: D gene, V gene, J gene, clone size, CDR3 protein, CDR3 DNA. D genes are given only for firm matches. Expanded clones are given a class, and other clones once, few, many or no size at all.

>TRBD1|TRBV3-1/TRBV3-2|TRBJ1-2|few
CASSQDLGQGGGYTF
TGTGCCAGCAGCCAAGATCTGGGACAGGGTGGCGGCTACACCTTC
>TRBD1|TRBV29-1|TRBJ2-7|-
CSVERTGEGYEQYF
TGCAGCGTTGAACGGACAGGGGAAGGATACGAGCAGTACTTC
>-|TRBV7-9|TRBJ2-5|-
CASSPPRGKGHETQYF
TGTGCCAGCAGCCCCCCCCGGGGAAAGGGCCATGAGACCCAGTACTTC
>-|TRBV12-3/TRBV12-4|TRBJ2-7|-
CASSFSGSYEQYF
TGTGCCAGCAGTTTTAGCGGCTCCTACGAGCAGTACTTC
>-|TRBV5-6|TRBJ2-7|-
CASNARGPSEQYF
TGTGCCAGCAACGCTAGAGGGCCAAGCGAGCAGTACTTC
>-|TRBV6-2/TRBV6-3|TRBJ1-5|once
CASSYSNRDQPQHF
TGTGCCAGCAGTTACTCGAACCGGGATCAGCCCCAGCATTTT
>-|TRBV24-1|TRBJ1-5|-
CATAGGGFNQPQHF
TGTGCCACCGCTGGCGGGGGCTTCAATCAGCCCCAGCATTTT
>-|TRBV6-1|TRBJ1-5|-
CASSEPPRGIGNQPQHF
TGTGCCAGCAGTGAACCACCTCGGGGGATTGGCAATCAGCCCCAGCATTTT
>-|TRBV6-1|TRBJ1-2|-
CASNQGLYGYTF
TGTGCCAGCAACCAGGGACTCTATGGCTACACCTTC
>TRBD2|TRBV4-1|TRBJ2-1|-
CASSQPTSADNEQFF
TGCGCCAGCAGCCAACCGACTAGCGCCGACAATGAGCAGTTCTTC
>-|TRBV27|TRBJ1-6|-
CASSLMAPYNSPLHF
TGTGCCAGCAGTTTAATGGCCCCCTATAATTCACCCCTCCACTTT
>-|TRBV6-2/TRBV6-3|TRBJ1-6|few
CASSYSFGRTGDNSPLHF
TGTGCCAGCAGTTACTCCTTCGGGCGTACAGGTGACAATTCACCCCTCCACTTT
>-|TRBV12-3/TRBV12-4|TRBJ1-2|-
CASSPLQYGYTF
TGTGCCAGCAGCCCCTTACAGTATGGCTACACCTTC
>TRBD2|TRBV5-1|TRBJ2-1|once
CASSDIPGGGEQFF
TGCGCCAGCAGCGACATACCGGGGGGAGGTGAGCAGTTCTTC
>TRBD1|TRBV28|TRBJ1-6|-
CASSGDRGRYNSPLHF
TGTGCCAGCAGTGGGGACAGGGGGCGATATAATTCACCCCTCCACTTT
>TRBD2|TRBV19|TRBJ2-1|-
CASSPRGREGGNEQFF
TGTGCCAGTAGTCCCCGTGGGCGGGAGGGGGGCAATGAGCAGTTCTTC
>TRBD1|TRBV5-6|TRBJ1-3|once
CASSLLGQGYGAGNTIYF
TGTGCCAGCAGCTTGTTGGGACAGGGTTATGGGGCTGGAAACACCATATATTTT
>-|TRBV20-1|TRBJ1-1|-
CSVGWGREAFF
TGCAGTGTCGGGTGGGGGAGGGAAGCTTTCTTT
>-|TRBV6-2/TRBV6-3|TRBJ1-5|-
CASSYRRGLSNQPQHF
TGTGCCAGCAGTTACCGGCGGGGGCTTAGCAATCAGCCCCAGCATTTT
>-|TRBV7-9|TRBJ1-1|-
CASSLLAGAGTEAFF
TGTGCCAGCAGCTTATTAGCGGGCGCGGGCACTGAAGCTTTCTTT
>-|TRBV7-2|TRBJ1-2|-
CASSLFQGADGYTF
TGTGCCAGCAGCTTATTTCAGGGCGCGGACGGCTACACCTTC
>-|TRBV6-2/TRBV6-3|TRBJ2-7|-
CASSQGGFSYEQYF
TGTGCCAGCAGTCAGGGGGGTTTCTCCTACGAGCAGTACTTC
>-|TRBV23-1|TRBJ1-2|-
CASSQRFRTNYGYTF
TGCGCCAGCAGTCAGCGGTTCCGGACTAACTATGGCTACACCTTC
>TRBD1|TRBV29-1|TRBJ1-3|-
CSVEGDRDSGNTIYF
TGCAGCGTTGAAGGGGACAGAGACTCTGGAAACACCATATATTTT
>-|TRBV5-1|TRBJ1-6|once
CASSLGSGNSPLHF
TGCGCCAGCAGCTTGGGGTCGGGAAATTCACCCCTCCACTTT
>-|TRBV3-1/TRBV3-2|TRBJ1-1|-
CASSQARGTEAFF
TGTGCCAGCAGCCAAGCCAGGGGCACTGAAGCTTTCTTT
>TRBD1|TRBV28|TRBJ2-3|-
CASTPTPQGASTQYF
TGTGCCAGCACCCCGACCCCACAGGGGGCGAGTACGCAGTATTTT
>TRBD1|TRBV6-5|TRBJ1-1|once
CASSLGRGFTLTEAFF
TGTGCCAGCAGTTTAGGCAGGGGGTTTACATTGACTGAAGCTTTCTTT
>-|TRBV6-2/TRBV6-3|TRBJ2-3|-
CASSYGRDLTDTQYF
TGTGCCAGCAGTTACGGGCGGGACCTCACAGATACGCAGTATTTT
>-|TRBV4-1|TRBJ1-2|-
CASSQLTVNYGYTF
TGCGCCAGCAGCCAACTGACAGTTAACTATGGCTACACCTTC
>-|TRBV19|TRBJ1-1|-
CASSAYRDRGTEAFF
TGTGCCAGTAGTGCTTACCGGGACCGGGGGACTGAAGCTTTCTTT
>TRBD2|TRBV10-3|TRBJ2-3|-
CAISELSGKPDTQYF
TGTGCCATCAGTGAACTTAGCGGGAAGCCAGATACGCAGTATTTT
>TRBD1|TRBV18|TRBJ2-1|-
CASSPPGTGGAGYNEQFF
TGTGCCAGCTCACCACCTGGGACAGGGGGCGCGGGATACAATGAGCAGTTCTTC